Ten or more counts support the clone carrying this T cell receptor (beta chain). Its antigen is unknown. These data belong to a study of T cells in Graves' hyperthyroidism and ophthalmopathy. The germline V gene has CDR1 MDHEN and CDR2 SYDVKM. V trimming: 6 bases; J trimming: 0 bases; junction bases outside the gene matches: 2. The CDR3 totals 14 residues. Study-wide results and limits: Most clonotypes expanded in the thyroid (above 0.001) were also present in blood.

Researchers amplified the TCR beta CDR3 regions from RNA transcripts. HTBI primers were employed in a first-round RT-PCR of the TCR CDR3. TCRdb processed the multiplex PCR reads anew with MiXCR; each CDR3 protein has one entry. The sample consists of hundreds of thousands of distinct CDR3 sequences, roughly 15% of them appearing once. Orbital computed tomography and thyroid ultrasound, together with serum TRAb and thyroxine and clinical symptoms, were used for diagnoses. Sample: blood. This rearrangement joins TRBV28 to TRBJ2-3; 8 bases match TRBD2. This receptor was identified in a young woman with Graves' ophthalmopathy. CDR3 protein: CASRGLGSTDTQYF. The CDR3 nucleotides read TGTGCCAGCAGGGGACTAGGGAGCACAGATACGCAGTATTTT.